This T cell receptor beta chain was retrieved from a study of cytomegalovirus exposure and HLA in healthy donors. Study details: From HLA-typed donors, an early data release held roughly 89 million unique TCRs.

On this clone: The antigen remains undetermined.

Researchers ran the PCR with 60 Vbeta and 13 Jbeta primers. Method: immunoSEQ multiplex PCR; TCRdb's copy keeps in-frame clones and lacks some. Of about 200,000 clones in the sample, roughly 83% were seen once. Points from the study as a whole: Most observed TCR sequences were rare, whereas some public TCRs were detected in many donors. Associated with HLA alleles at 0.05 false discovery rate in a later analysis were 16,951 TCR beta sequences.

Per the germline V gene, CDR1 is SEHNR and CDR2 is FQNEAQ (reference sequence). The CDR3 consists of 12 residues. Trimming shortened V by 3 bases and J by 10 bases, and 12 bases separated the two germline ends. The chain joins TRBV7-9 to TRBJ2-5; D is undetermined. This TCR was recovered from a girl aged 10 to 17 in good health and CMV-seronegative. What was sequenced was PBMCs. CDR3 sequence reads: CASSLEYYDQYF. DNA for the CDR3: TGTGCCAGCAGCTTGGAGTATTACGACCAGTACTTC.